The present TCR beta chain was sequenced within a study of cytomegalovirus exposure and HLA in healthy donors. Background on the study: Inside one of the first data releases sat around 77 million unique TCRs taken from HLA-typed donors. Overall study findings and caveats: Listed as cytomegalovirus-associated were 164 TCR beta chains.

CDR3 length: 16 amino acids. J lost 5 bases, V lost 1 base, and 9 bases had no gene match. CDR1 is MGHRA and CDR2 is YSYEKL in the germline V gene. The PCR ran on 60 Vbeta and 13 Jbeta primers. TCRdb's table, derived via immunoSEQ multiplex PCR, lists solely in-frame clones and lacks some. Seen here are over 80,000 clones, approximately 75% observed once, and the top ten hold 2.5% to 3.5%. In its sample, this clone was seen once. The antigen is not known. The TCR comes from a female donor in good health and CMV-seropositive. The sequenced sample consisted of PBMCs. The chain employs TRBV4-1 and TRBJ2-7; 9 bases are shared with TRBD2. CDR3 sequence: CASSQVVSASGDEQYF. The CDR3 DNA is TGCGCCAGCAGCCAAGTAGTATCCGCTAGCGGGGACGAGCAGTACTTC.